A single sample gave rise to the 31 T cell receptor beta chains below, sequenced in a study of T cells in localized non-small cell lung cancer. Generated by immunoSEQ multiplex PCR, the TCRdb table keeps only in-frame clones and is missing some. This sample has about 2,700 clones; under 30% occur once, and the top ten carry 22%. Sequenced material: lung tumor tissue, taken before any cancer treatment. These receptors came from a male donor older than 55 with stage II squamous cell lung carcinoma.

This clone was seen only a few times. V is TRBV19 and J is TRBJ1-2; 8 bases are shared with TRBD1. The CDR3 covers 16 residues. V lost 5 bases, J lost 1 base, and 9 bases stayed unmatched. Germline CDR1 LNHDA, CDR2 SQIVND (reference sequence). The chain's CDR3 is CASSPATGELNYGYTF. As DNA, the CDR3 is TGTGCCAGTAGTCCCGCGACAGGGGAACTTAACTATGGCTACACCTTC.

By frequency in the sample, this clone is medium-sized. The rearrangement uses TRBV11-3 and TRBJ2-5, with 9 bases matching TRBD2. CDR1 and CDR2 (germline): SGHNT, YENEEA. This CDR3 spans 15 amino acids. Trimming at V came to 3 bases and at J to 2 bases, leaving 4 bases not matched to a gene. The CDR3 is CASSFQRGVQETQYF. The CDR3 coding sequence is TGTGCCAGCAGCTTCCAGCGGGGGGTACAAGAGACCCAGTACTTC.

The rearrangement joins TRBV6-8 to TRBJ2-2, with D possibly matching TRBD2 (5 bases). V dropped 6 bases and J dropped 4 bases, with 18 bases sitting between them. Germline lookup yields CDR1 MNHGY and CDR2 SAAAGT. The CDR3 runs to 16 residues. Here the CDR3 reads CASRRGLMAGTGELFF. Here the CDR3 DNA reads TGTGCCAGCAGGAGAGGGCTTATGGCAGGCACCGGGGAGCTGTTTTTT.

CDR3 loop: CASSVDKGFSTEAFF. For the CDR3, the DNA is TGTGCCAGCAGCGTAGATAAGGGATTTAGCACTGAAGCTTTCTTT. The rearrangement links TRBV9 to TRBJ1-1, with D uncertain. The CDR3 length is 15 residues. The ends were cut back, 0 bases at V and 4 bases at J, with 13 bases in the middle. CDR1 and CDR2 from the germline V gene are SGDLS and YYNGEE.

The chain links TRBV23-1 to TRBJ2-3; no clear D gene. TRBV23-1 is placed among ORFs of uncertain function. This CDR3 contains 15 residues. V lost 6 bases to trimming and J lost 5 bases, with 18 bases between them. CDR3 sequence: CASSQDGLGLDTQYF. CDR3 nucleotides: TGCGCCAGCAGCCAAGACGGGCTGGGCTTAGATACGCAGTATTTT.

The rearrangement links TRBV7-6 to TRBJ1-6, with D perhaps matching TRBD1 (6 bases). V lost 0 bases, J lost 6 bases, and 9 bases lay in between. CDR1 is SGHVS and CDR2 is FNYEAQ in the germline V gene. The CDR3 is 15 amino acids. This CDR3 is CASSLAGQFNSPLHF. Here the CDR3 DNA reads TGTGCCAGCAGCTTAGCGGGACAATTTAATTCACCCCTCCACTTT.

Points on this clone: This CDR3 is also generated by other DNA sequences in the sample. The chain employs TRBV18 and TRBJ2-7, with a possible D match to TRBD2 (5 bases). V shed 3 bases and J shed 3 bases, with 9 bases lying between them. The CDR3 is 13 residues long. Germline-derived CDR1 and CDR2 are KGHSH and LQKENI. The CDR3 DNA reads TGTGCCAGCTCACCGCCCGGGGACTACGAGCAGTACTTC. It yields the protein CASSPPGDYEQYF.

A few counts support this clone. V gene TRBV4-1 combines with J gene TRBJ2-7; tentatively, D is TRBD2 (6 bases). The CDR3 has 15 amino acids. Germline-derived CDR1 and CDR2 are MGHRA and YSYEKL. V lost 4 bases and J lost 0, with 13 bases in between. The CDR3 loop reads CASSPSAGSSYEQYF. The CDR3 DNA sequence: TGCGCCAGCAGCCCTAGCGCGGGAAGCTCCTACGAGCAGTACTTC.

The sample holds a few counts of this clone. The J gene is TRBJ1-6, the V gene TRBV9, with D possibly matching TRBD1 (5 bases). V lost 1 base and J 8 bases, leaving 10 bases between the germline ends. The CDR3 totals 14 residues. The germline V gene encodes CDR1 SGDLS and CDR2 YYNGEE. DNA for the CDR3: TGTGCCAGCAGCGTACGGGGGGTAGATTCACCCCTCCACTTT. Amino acid sequence: CASSVRGVDSPLHF.

This clone is labeled as hyperexpanded. For the CDR3, the DNA is TGTGCCAGCAGCCTAGACAGGGCGTACGAGCAGTACTTC. Encoded protein: CASSLDRAYEQYF. The chain recombines TRBV14 with TRBJ2-7; TRBD1 agrees at 7 bases. Germline V gene data show CDR1 as SGHDN and CDR2 as FVKESK. CDR3 length: 13 residues. The trim removed 4 bases at V and 4 bases at J, leaving 4 bases unmatched.

This clone has a handful of counts. This chain's CDR3 is CASSEQGRTNTGELFF. The CDR3 nucleotides read TGTGCCAGCAGTGAACAGGGGCGGACGAACACCGGGGAGCTGTTTTTT. J is TRBJ2-2 and V is TRBV9, with 7 positions matching TRBD1. The V segment lost 5 bases and the J segment 0 bases; nucleotides outside the gene matches: 7. The CDR3 extends over 16 amino acids. Germline V gene lookup returns CDR1 SGDLS and CDR2 YYNGEE. The full variable domain, in which reference TRBV9 and TRBJ2-2 provide the parts outside the CDR3, is DSGVTQTPKHLITATGQRVTLRCSPRSGDLSVYWYQQSLDQGLQFLIQYYNGEERAKGNILERFSAQQFPDLHSELNLSSLELGDSALYFCASSEQGRTNTGELFFGEGSRLTVL.

The rearrangement joins TRBV14 to TRBJ1-4; the D is unclear. Germline CDR1 and CDR2: SGHDN and FVKESK. The CDR3 has 14 amino acids. V gave up 4 bases and J gave up 0 bases, with 6 bases separating them. The DNA for the CDR3 is TGTGCCAGCAGCCGACCTGCAACTAATGAAAAACTGTTTTTT. Translated: CASSRPATNEKLFF.

This clone was counted between two and nine times. The chain uses TRBV11-3 and TRBJ2-1; 8 positions match TRBD2. The length of the CDR3 is 15 residues. Germline loops: CDR1 SGHNT, CDR2 YENEEA. Trimming cost V 3 bases and J 8 bases; bases outside gene matches: 9. The CDR3 bases are TGTGCCAGCAGCTTCTCCAGCGGGAGCATCCATGAGCAGTTCTTC. Residues: CASSFSSGSIHEQFF.

This clone was seen more than once but under ten times. V usage is TRBV11-3 and J usage is TRBJ2-5; a weak D match, TRBD2 (7 bases). The ends were cut back, 4 bases at V and 2 bases at J, with 17 bases in the middle. From germline, CDR1 is SGHNT and CDR2 YENEEA. This CDR3 is built from 16 residues. CDR3 residues: CASSSGATREQETQYF. In DNA form, the CDR3 reads TGTGCCAGCAGCTCAGGGGCCACGCGGGAGCAAGAGACCCAGTACTTC.

This clone was seen a few times. The chain employs TRBV11-3 and TRBJ2-3; 8 nucleotides agree with TRBD2. The CDR3 loop spans 15 amino acids. The trim removed 4 bases at V and 6 bases at J, leaving 9 bases unmatched. Germline CDR1 SGHNT, CDR2 YENEEA. The CDR3 DNA sequence: TGTGCCAGCAGCTCGGGACTAGATTCAGTCGATACGCAGTATTTT. Amino acids: CASSSGLDSVDTQYF.

This clone is judged large. For the CDR3, the DNA is TGCGCCAGCAGCCCGTTGGGGGCTGGTGGGGCCAACGTCCTGACTTTC. Translation gives CASSPLGAGGANVLTF. The chain employs TRBV4-1 and TRBJ2-6; D is perhaps TRBD1 (6 bases). Germline V gene data show CDR1 as MGHRA and CDR2 as YSYEKL. This CDR3 has 16 amino acids. V was trimmed by 4 bases and J by 3 bases, leaving 13 bases between them.

The chain uses TRBV5-1 and TRBJ1-1, with 8 bases aligning to TRBD1. The CDR3 has 14 residues. The germline gives CDR1 SGHRS, CDR2 YFSETQ. Trimming took 0 bases from V and 4 from J; bases not matched to a gene: 2. The CDR3 sequence: CASSLGQGFTEAFF. CDR3 sequence (DNA): TGCGCCAGCAGCTTGGGACAGGGGTTCACTGAAGCTTTCTTT.

This chain connects TRBV7-4 to TRBJ2-4; D remains unclear. Deletions cut 5 bases from V and 2 bases from J, with 7 bases between. The germline CDR1 and CDR2 sequences are SGHVT and SQSDAQ. CDR3 length equals 13 residues. The CDR3 spells CASSPSTKNIQYF. CDR3 coding DNA: TGTGCCAGCAGCCCGAGCACCAAAAACATTCAGTACTTC.

This clone was seen a handful of times. V gene TRBV6-4 combines with J gene TRBJ1-5; 9 positions match TRBD1. J was trimmed by 0 bases and V by 5 bases; bases with no gene match: 8. Germline V lookup: CDR1 MRHNA, CDR2 SNTAGT. The CDR3 has 17 residues. DNA for the CDR3: TGTGCCAGCAGTTACCCAGACAGGGGGGATAGCAATCAGCCCCAGCATTTT. It translates to CASSYPDRGDSNQPQHF.

This clone was seen once. V gene TRBV18 combines with J gene TRBJ2-3; D uncertain. The V gene lost 3 bases and the J gene lost 4 bases, with 5 bases spanning the gap. There are 12 residues in the CDR3. CDR1 is KGHSH and CDR2 is LQKENI in the germline V gene. The CDR3 region has the DNA TGTGCCAGCTCACCCGACCCAGATACGCAGTATTTT. Protein sequence: CASSPDPDTQYF.

This chain connects TRBV6-8 to TRBJ1-5, with a tentative D call TRBD1 (5 bases). The CDR3 has 14 residues. Per the germline V gene, CDR1 is MNHGY and CDR2 is SAAAGT. V was clipped by 5 bases and J by 4 bases, with 12 bases between them. For the CDR3, the DNA is TGTGCCAGCAGTGTGGCAGGGTCGAATCAGCCCCAGCATTTT. Translating gives CASSVAGSNQPQHF.

The chain links TRBV27 to TRBJ1-2; D possibly corresponds to TRBD1 (6 bases). The CDR3 runs to 15 residues. V was shortened by 0 bases and J by 6 bases, with 14 bases between the two germline ends. Germline values: CDR1 MNHEY, CDR2 SMNVEV (reference sequence). This chain's CDR3 is CASSLSRGGLNGYTF. CDR3 nucleotides: TGTGCCAGCAGTTTATCCCGAGGGGGGCTGAATGGCTACACCTTC.

The CDR3 sequence: CASSLVGLRGTEAFF. The CDR3 nucleotides read TGCGCCAGCAGCTTGGTCGGTCTTAGAGGGACTGAAGCTTTCTTT. V is TRBV5-1 and J is TRBJ1-1; D not certain. The CDR3 consists of 15 residues. The germline V gene has CDR1 SGHRS and CDR2 YFSETQ. V gave up 0 bases and J gave up 5 bases, with 14 bases separating them.

The V gene is TRBV28, the J gene TRBJ2-7; 9 bases align to TRBD1. The CDR3 length is 15 residues. Germline trimming cut 6 bases from V and 5 bases from J; bases unmatched to any gene: 11. Germline V CDR1 and CDR2: MDHEN, SYDVKM. CDR3 protein: CASSLTGQGVNEQYF. CDR3 DNA: TGTGCCAGCAGCCTCACGGGACAGGGTGTGAACGAGCAGTACTTC.

The gene calls are TRBV11-3 and TRBJ2-2, with TRBD1 matching 9 bases. V shed 5 bases, J shed 0 bases, and the junction held 7 bases outside the gene matches. CDR3 length: 17 amino acids. Germline values: CDR1 SGHNT, CDR2 YENEEA. CDR3 in DNA: TGTGCCAGCAGCCTGCGCCGGGACAGGGCGAACACCGGGGAGCTGTTTTTT. It yields the protein CASSLRRDRANTGELFF.

This clone was counted only a few times. The chain combines TRBV29-1 with TRBJ1-1; a possible D gene is TRBD1 (5 bases). The CDR3 has 16 residues. From germline, CDR1 is SQVTM and CDR2 ANQGSEA. Deletions cut 1 base from V and 2 bases from J, with 17 bases between. CDR3 sequence: CSVEGRGDGDNTEAFF. Here the CDR3 DNA reads TGCAGCGTTGAAGGGAGAGGGGACGGTGATAACACTGAAGCTTTCTTT.

CDR3 bases: TGTGCCTGGAGTGTACCATGGGGACTTGACACCGGGGAGCTGTTTTTT. It is translated as CAWSVPWGLDTGELFF. J is TRBJ2-2 and V is TRBV30, with D possibly matching TRBD2 (6 bases). Germline CDR1 reads GTSNPN; CDR2 reads SVGIG (reference sequence). Trimming removed 0 bases from V and 3 bases from J, with 14 bases in between. The CDR3 has 16 residues.

This clone was recorded once. The chain links TRBV18 to TRBJ1-2; a weak D match, TRBD1 (5 bases). CDR3 length: 16 residues. V lost 4 bases and J lost 4, with 19 bases in between. Germline V lookup: CDR1 KGHSH, CDR2 LQKENI. CDR3 region: CASSQGTGTDLYGYTF. Written as DNA, the CDR3 is TGTGCCAGCTCACAGGGGACGGGTACAGACCTCTATGGCTACACCTTC.

This clone is categorized as medium-sized. The chain couples TRBV14 to TRBJ1-5; TRBD1 might be the D (5 bases). Germline V gene lookup returns CDR1 SGHDN and CDR2 FVKESK. The CDR3 totals 14 residues. V lost 3 bases and J 0 bases, leaving 6 bases between the germline ends. In nucleotides, the CDR3 is TGTGCCAGCAGCCATGGGGGTAGCAATCAGCCCCAGCATTTT. Amino acids: CASSHGGSNQPQHF.

This clone appeared a few times. The chain has TRBV29-1 and TRBJ2-7; tentatively, D is TRBD1 (5 bases). This CDR3 region has 13 residues. Germline assignment: CDR1 SQVTM and CDR2 ANQGSEA. V gave up 3 bases and J gave up 3 bases, with 12 bases separating them. The CDR3 coding sequence is TGCAGCGTTGACCCAGGGTCAGGCTACGAGCAGTACTTC. It yields the protein CSVDPGSGYEQYF.

A few counts support this clone. The junction and the germline gene differ at one end; a read error may be behind it. The chain couples TRBV10-1 to TRBJ2-1; D may be TRBD2 (6 bases). The germline gives CDR1 WNHNN, CDR2 SYGVQD (reference sequence). This CDR3 contains 14 residues. CDR3 sequence (DNA): TGTGCCAGCAGTTACGGAGGGGCGAGCAATGAGCAGTTCTTC. It codes for CASSYGGASNEQFF.